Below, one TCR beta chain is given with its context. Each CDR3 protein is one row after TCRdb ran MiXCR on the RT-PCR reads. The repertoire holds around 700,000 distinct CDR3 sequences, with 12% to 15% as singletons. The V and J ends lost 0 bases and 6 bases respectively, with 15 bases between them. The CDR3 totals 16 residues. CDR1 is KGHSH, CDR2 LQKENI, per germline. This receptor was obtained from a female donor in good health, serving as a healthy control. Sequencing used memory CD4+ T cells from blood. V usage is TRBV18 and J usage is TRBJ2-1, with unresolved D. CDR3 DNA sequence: TGTGCCAGCTCACCACCGGTAAGAGGATGGGTCAATGAGCAGTTCTTC. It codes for CASSPPVRGWVNEQFF.